This T cell receptor beta chain was sequenced in a study of cytomegalovirus exposure and HLA in healthy donors. Study-level findings and limits: The tendency of first-cohort TCR clusters to co-occur in the roughly 110 validation repertoires was identified by a subsequent analysis. As confirmed in vitro, a few CMV-associated chains were specific for CMV antigens. Reportedly, cytomegalovirus status was diagnosed with high sensitivity and specificity.

A single count supports this clone. Antigen specificity is unknown. The CDR3 totals 11 residues. Between the trimmed V and J ends, which lost 8 bases and 5 bases, there was a span of 9 bases. The germline V gene has CDR1 MDHEN and CDR2 SYDVKM. TCRdb keeps only in-frame clones here, not all; method: immunoSEQ multiplex PCR. The sample comprises around 170,000 clones, roughly 91% of which are singletons, and 2.5% to 3% rests with the top ten. The study drew the donors from its approximately 130-subject validation cohort, separate from the roughly 700-subject first cohort. The source is a man aged 18 to 29 in good health and CMV-seronegative. This chain uses TRBV28 with TRBJ1-1, with D perhaps TRBD1 (5 bases). Input material: PBMCs. CDR3 nucleotide sequence: TGTGCCAGCCTGCGGGGGACTGAAGCTTTCTTT. It codes for CASLRGTEAFF.